Listed below are T cell receptor beta chains from one sample, sequenced in a study of Ad26.COV2.S vaccination and SARS-CoV-2 variants. Repertoires were generated with immunoSEQ multiplex PCR, while TCRdb's copy carries only in-frame clones and drops some. Among approximately 500,000 clones, about 83% were seen once, and the ten largest hold roughly 13%. The material sequenced was peripheral blood, taken in a trial of Ad26.COV2.S vaccine versus placebo. The receptors were gathered from a person between 18 and 59 years old who received the Ad26.COV2.S COVID-19 vaccine or a placebo. Both conserved end residues are part of each CDR3. D genes are given only for firm matches. Expanded clones are given a class, and other clones once, few, many or no size at all.

v_gene	d_gene	j_gene	abundance	len	CDR3aa	CDR3nt
TRBV11-3	TRBD2	TRBJ2-1	NA	14	CASSFGGRADEQFF	TGTGCCAGCAGCTTTGGCGGGAGGGCTGATGAGCAGTTCTTC
TRBV19	NA	TRBJ2-1	NA	12	CASSASYNEQFF	TGTGCCAGTAGTGCCAGCTACAATGAGCAGTTCTTC
TRBV6-4	NA	TRBJ1-4	NA	13	CASGSSGNEKLFF	TGTGCCAGCGGTAGTTCGGGTAACGAAAAACTGTTTTTT
TRBV6-5	TRBD1	TRBJ1-4	NA	12	CAATGEDEKLFF	TGTGCCGCGACAGGGGAGGACGAAAAACTGTTTTTT
TRBV5-1	TRBD1	TRBJ2-3	NA	16	CASSLLGTGDTDTQYF	TGCGCCAGCAGCTTGCTGGGGACAGGGGACACAGATACGCAGTATTTT
TRBV30	NA	TRBJ2-3	NA	15	CAWLSAGQTTDTQYF	TGTGCCTGGTTATCCGCGGGACAAACTACAGATACGCAGTATTTT
TRBV27	NA	TRBJ2-7	NA	20	CASSPTSLGGGSGIHYEQYF	TGTGCCAGCAGTCCCACCTCTTTAGGGGGAGGTAGCGGAATCCACTACGAGCAGTACTTC
TRBV6-5	NA	TRBJ2-7	NA	13	CASSRARSYEQYF	TGTGCCAGCAGCCGTGCCAGGAGCTACGAGCAGTACTTC
TRBV5-6	NA	TRBJ1-2	NA	16	CASSAELGDSGYGYTF	TGTGCCAGCAGCGCAGAATTGGGGGATTCGGGCTATGGCTACACCTTC
TRBV6-5	TRBD1	TRBJ1-1	NA	13	CASSKTGKTEAFF	TGTGCCAGCAGTAAGACAGGGAAGACTGAAGCTTTCTTT
TRBV10-3	TRBD1	TRBJ2-1	NA	16	CAISESRQGPDNEQFF	TGTGCCATCAGTGAGTCGAGACAGGGCCCTGACAATGAGCAGTTCTTC
TRBV28	NA	TRBJ1-5	NA	16	CASNQGGSSSNQPQHF	TGTGCCAGCAACCAAGGTGGGTCGAGTAGCAATCAGCCCCAGCATTTT
TRBV7-2	NA	TRBJ2-5	NA	15	CASSPEGTTKETQYF	TGTGCCAGCAGCCCGGAAGGGACAACCAAAGAGACCCAGTACTTC
TRBV5-1	TRBD1	TRBJ2-3	NA	16	CASSLVLGGSTDTQYF	TGCGCCAGCAGCTTGGTTTTAGGGGGCAGCACAGATACGCAGTATTTT
TRBV5-4	NA	TRBJ2-1	NA	16	CASSHPPGSPPNEQFF	TGTGCCAGCAGCCATCCCCCGGGCTCCCCCCCCAATGAGCAGTTCTTC
TRBV7-8	TRBD2	TRBJ2-7	NA	16	CASSILSRGETYEQYF	TGTGCCAGCAGCATACTAAGCCGGGGGGAAACCTACGAGCAGTACTTC
TRBV18	NA	TRBJ1-3	once	11	CASSPGDTIYF	TGTGCCAGCTCACCAGGGGACACCATATATTTT
TRBV10-3	TRBD2	TRBJ2-3	NA	16	CAISPSGTTGTDTQYF	TGTGCCATCAGTCCCAGCGGGACGACCGGCACAGATACGCAGTATTTT
TRBV29-1	NA	TRBJ2-3	NA	16	CSVEGSPGTWSDTQYF	TGCAGCGTTGAAGGTTCCCCGGGGACATGGTCGGATACGCAGTATTTT
TRBV11-2	TRBD2	TRBJ2-2	few	18	CASSPLGTSGSLTGELFF	TGTGCCAGCAGCCCTCTAGGGACTAGCGGAAGTCTCACCGGGGAGCTGTTTTTT
TRBV21-1	NA	TRBJ2-7	NA	12	CATSPLCYEQYF	TGTGCCACAAGTCCCCTTTGCTACGAGCAGTACTTC
TRBV2	NA	TRBJ2-6	NA	15	CASLIPGSGANVLTF	TGTGCCAGCCTAATCCCAGGGTCTGGGGCCAACGTCCTGACTTTC